This T cell receptor (beta chain) was recovered during a study of T cells in Graves' hyperthyroidism and ophthalmopathy. The table lists this clonotype with many counts. Germline values: CDR1 SNHLY, CDR2 FYNNEI. V shed 4 bases, J shed 6 bases, and the junction held 0 bases outside the gene matches. The CDR3 totals 13 residues. Patients aged 18 to 65 with hyperthyroidism were newly diagnosed, with duration under 2 months. From RNA transcripts, TCR beta CDR3 regions were amplified. A set of HTBI primers served as the primers for a first-round RT-PCR of the TCR CDR3. TCRdb re-analysed the multiplex PCR reads in MiXCR, keeping a single row per CDR3 protein. Among almost 600,000 distinct CDR3 sequences listed, about 14% were seen once.

The origin of this receptor is a woman aged 25-40 years with Graves' hyperthyroidism that later progressed to Graves' ophthalmopathy. V is TRBV2 and J is TRBJ2-2, with TRBD1 matching 9 bases. The sequencing input was blood. The CDR3 here is CASSGQGAGELFF. The CDR3 DNA is TGTGCCAGCAGTGGACAGGGGGCCGGGGAGCTGTTTTTT.